The 25 T cell receptor beta chains in this list originate from one sample, sequenced in a study of T cell changes during pregnancy in multiple sclerosis. Sequencing was performed with immunoSEQ multiplex PCR; in TCRdb, only in-frame clones are kept and a portion is missing. The table has 35,000 to 40,000 clones, about 89% seen once; the top ten hold roughly 0.38%. Source: CD4+ T cells from peripheral blood mononuclear cells, taken in the third trimester of pregnancy. Every receptor here comes from a female donor in good health, enrolled as a control in a pregnancy study.

The V and J genes are TRBV6-6 and TRBJ2-4; 7 positions match TRBD2. The CDR3 contains 16 residues. Germline V gene sequence: CDR1 MNHNY, CDR2 SVGAGI (reference sequence). V was clipped by 4 bases and J by 0 bases; unmatched bases: 6. The CDR3 sequence is CASSSAAGEAKNIQYF. The CDR3 bases are TGTGCCAGCAGTTCCGCTGCGGGGGAAGCCAAAAACATTCAGTACTTC.

This clone was counted only a few times. CDR3 in amino acids: CAWSSSYRRRFNYGYTF. CDR3 bases: TGTGCCTGGAGTTCCAGTTACAGGAGAAGGTTTAACTATGGCTACACCTTC. The chain couples TRBV30 to TRBJ1-2; TRBD1 might be the D (5 bases). The germline V and J ends were trimmed by 2 bases and 1 base, with 20 bases remaining between them. The CDR3 sequence is 17 residues long. The germline V gene has CDR1 GTSNPN and CDR2 SVGIG (reference sequence).

The chain couples TRBV7-9 to TRBJ2-5; TRBD1 matches at 10 bases. With 3 bases clipped from V and 5 bases from J, the junction kept 6 bases outside the gene matches. From germline, CDR1 is SEHNR and CDR2 FQNEAQ (reference sequence). The CDR3 runs 15 residues. The CDR3 DNA reads TGTGCCAGCAGCTTCGGGACAGGGGAACGGGAGACCCAGTACTTC. Translating it yields CASSFGTGERETQYF.

The rearrangement uses TRBV5-5 and TRBJ1-3, with TRBD1 matching 9 bases. Trimming at V came to 0 bases and at J to 2 bases, leaving 6 bases not matched to a gene. CDR1 is SGHKS, CDR2 YYEKEE, per germline (reference sequence). This CDR3 is 17 amino acids long. CDR3 loop: CASSLGDRGYPGNTIYF. The CDR3 DNA is TGTGCCAGCAGCTTGGGTGACAGGGGGTATCCTGGAAACACCATATATTTT.

This chain uses TRBV2 with TRBJ2-1; weak D call: TRBD1 (5 bases). Germline CDR1 is SNHLY and CDR2 is FYNNEI. This CDR3 has 12 residues. Trimming removed 3 bases at V and 8 bases at J, with 8 bases between. The CDR3 sequence: CASSDQGYEQFF. DNA of the CDR3: TGTGCCAGCAGTGACCAGGGCTATGAGCAGTTCTTC.

The gene calls are TRBV5-1 and TRBJ2-1; a possible D gene is TRBD2 (6 bases). V was shortened by 4 bases and J by 7 bases, with 21 bases between the two germline ends. Germline CDR1 and CDR2: SGHRS and YFSETQ. The CDR3 length is 16 residues. Written as DNA, the CDR3 is TGCGCCAGCAGCATCGCGGGGAGCGGACGACCGAATGAGCAGTTCTTC. Its translation: CASSIAGSGRPNEQFF. The whole variable domain, filled in from reference TRBV5-1 and TRBJ2-1, reads KAGVTQTPRYLIKTRGQQVTLSCSPISGHRSVSWYQQTPGQGLQFLFEYFSETQRNKGNFPGRFSGRQFSNSRSEMNVSTLELGDSALYLCASSIAGSGRPNEQFFGPGTRLTVL.

The chain is built from TRBV5-1 and TRBJ2-2, with TRBD2 matching 8 bases. The germline gives CDR1 SGHRS, CDR2 YFSETQ. The trim removed 0 bases at V and 6 bases at J, leaving 7 bases unmatched. The CDR3 consists of 16 residues. As DNA, the CDR3 is TGCGCCAGCAGCTTGGCCGCTGAGCGGGGGTCCGGGGAGCTGTTTTTT. It yields the protein CASSLAAERGSGELFF.

This clone was counted once. J is TRBJ2-5 and V is TRBV5-4; 11 bases are shared with TRBD1. Unmatched junction bases numbered 6, after V lost 0 bases and J lost 5 bases. The length of the CDR3 is 16 residues. Germline V gene data show CDR1 as SGHNT and CDR2 as YYREEE (reference sequence). CDR3 DNA sequence: TGTGCCAGCAGCTTGGGAGGACAGGGGGCGGGGGAGACCCAGTACTTC. It specifies CASSLGGQGAGETQYF. Looking up the rest from reference TRBV5-4 and TRBJ2-5 gives the full variable domain: ETGVTQSPTHLIKTRGQQVTLRCSSQSGHNTVSWYQQALGQGPQFIFQYYREEENGRGNFPPRFSGLQFPNYSSELNVNALELDDSALYLCASSLGGQGAGETQYFGPGTRLLVL.

V usage is TRBV5-6 and J usage is TRBJ2-1; 8 nucleotides align to TRBD2. Germline assignment: CDR1 SGHDT and CDR2 YYEEEE. This CDR3 region has 15 residues. The J segment lost 7 bases and the V segment lost 4 bases, leaving 10 bases of the junction unmatched. The CDR3, as DNA: TGTGCCAGCAGCCCCGGGACTAGGATCGGGAATGAGCAGTTCTTC. Amino acid sequence: CASSPGTRIGNEQFF.

DNA for the CDR3: TGTGCCAGCAGACTAGGATCTTATGGCTACACCTTC. Its protein product is CASRLGSYGYTF. The V and J genes are TRBV6-1 and TRBJ1-2; D is uncertain. Trimming left V 6 bases short and J 5 bases short, with 10 bases between. Germline values: CDR1 MNHNS, CDR2 SASEGT. The CDR3 runs 12 residues.

V and J are TRBV6-1 and TRBJ2-1, with a tentative D call TRBD2 (5 bases). Between the trimmed V and J ends, which lost 0 bases and 4 bases, there was a span of 25 bases. This CDR3 has 20 residues. CDR1 and CDR2 from the germline V gene are MNHNS and SASEGT. The CDR3 protein is CASSEATGLPFDRRYNEQFF. In DNA form, the CDR3 reads TGTGCCAGCAGTGAAGCGACTGGACTCCCCTTTGATAGACGATACAATGAGCAGTTCTTC.

The chain has TRBV29-1 and TRBJ2-5; D might be TRBD1 (5 bases). V lost 6 bases and J 1 base, leaving 12 bases between the germline ends. CDR1 SQVTM and CDR2 ANQGSEA come from the germline V gene. The CDR3 is made up of 13 amino acids. CDR3 bases: TGCAGCGTGGCCGACAGTTTCCAAGAGACCCAGTACTTC. Protein product: CSVADSFQETQYF.

CDR3 coding DNA: TGTGCCAGCACCTCGAGTATTAGCACCACAGATACGCAGTATTTT. Its protein is CASTSSISTTDTQYF. The chain recombines TRBV11-2 with TRBJ2-3; D is uncertain. The V gene lost 7 bases and the J gene lost 2 bases, with 16 bases spanning the gap. Germline V CDR1 and CDR2: SGHAT, FQNNGV. The CDR3 extends over 15 amino acids. Combining the CDR3 with reference TRBV11-2 and TRBJ2-3 gives the whole variable domain EAGVAQSPRYKIIEKRQSVAFWCNPISGHATLYWYQQILGQGPKLLIQFQNNGVVDDSQLPKDRFSAERLKGVDSTLKIQPAKLEDSAVYLCASTSSISTTDTQYFGPGTRLTVL.

V gene TRBV6-4 combines with J gene TRBJ1-1, with a possible D match to TRBD1 (5 bases). Per the germline V gene, CDR1 is MRHNA and CDR2 is SNTAGT. V gave up 5 bases and J gave up 3 bases, with 10 bases separating them. CDR3 length: 13 amino acids. CDR3 amino acids: CASSPRGDTEAFF. In DNA form, the CDR3 reads TGTGCCAGCAGTCCGCGGGGGGACACTGAAGCTTTCTTT.

This chain connects TRBV27 to TRBJ2-7; 10 bases fit TRBD2. Germline lookup yields CDR1 MNHEY and CDR2 SMNVEV (reference sequence). The CDR3 length is 15 residues. Losses at the gene ends were 0 bases for V and 7 bases for J; bases not matched to a gene: 6. CDR3 nucleotide sequence: TGTGCCAGCAGTTTATCTTCTAGCGGGAGAAGGGAGCAGTACTTC. This sequence encodes CASSLSSSGRREQYF.

In this sample, this clone is medium-sized. J is TRBJ2-7 and V is TRBV11-2, with 8 bases that match TRBD2. CDR3 length: 15 amino acids. Germline V gene sequence: CDR1 SGHAT, CDR2 FQNNGV. V lost 1 base, J lost 6 bases, and 8 bases stayed unmatched. CDR3: CASSLAGLGGGEQYF. As DNA, the CDR3 is TGTGCCAGCAGCTTAGCGGGACTAGGGGGGGGCGAGCAGTACTTC. Full variable domain (rest looked up from reference TRBV11-2 and TRBJ2-7): EAGVAQSPRYKIIEKRQSVAFWCNPISGHATLYWYQQILGQGPKLLIQFQNNGVVDDSQLPKDRFSAERLKGVDSTLKIQPAKLEDSAVYLCASSLAGLGGGEQYFGPGTRLTVT.

The V and J genes are TRBV30 and TRBJ2-1; TRBD2 matches at 8 bases. The CDR3 sequence is 14 residues long. The germline CDR1 and CDR2 sequences are GTSNPN and SVGIG (reference sequence). Losses at the gene ends were 5 bases for V and 2 bases for J; bases not matched to a gene: 5. The CDR3: CAWVKRGTYNEQFF. The CDR3 DNA reads as TGTGCCTGGGTCAAGCGGGGGACCTACAATGAGCAGTTCTTC.

The rearrangement joins TRBV19 to TRBJ2-7; D might be TRBD1 (6 bases). With 6 bases removed from V and 7 bases from J, the gap between germline ends came to 13 bases. The CDR3 is made up of 12 amino acids. The V gene's germline CDR1 is LNHDA and CDR2 SQIVND (reference sequence). The CDR3 sequence is CASSRGWEEQYF. Here the CDR3 DNA reads TGTGCCAGTAGCAGGGGATGGGAGGAGCAGTACTTC.

The chain's CDR3 is CASSPGGLSYEQYF. CDR3 sequence (DNA): TGTGCCAGCAGCCCCGGGGGACTATCGTACGAGCAGTACTTC. The genes are TRBV6-6 and TRBJ2-7; 7 bases are shared with TRBD2. V dropped 6 bases and J dropped 4; count of bases not matched to a gene: 9. From germline, CDR1 is MNHNY and CDR2 SVGAGI (reference sequence). The CDR3 runs 14 residues.

The gene calls are TRBV21-1 and TRBJ1-1; the D call in the table, TRBD1, was not verified against the DNA. TRBV21-1 is assigned pseudogene status. The CDR3 sequence is 14 residues long. In DNA, the CDR3 is TGTGCCAGCGTAAGAGACAGTGATAACACTGAAGCTTTCTTT. It specifies CASVRDSDNTEAFF.

The rearrangement uses TRBV28 and TRBJ2-1; TRBD2 agrees at 12 bases. The ends lost 7 bases at V and 7 bases at J; junction bases unmatched: 8. CDR3 length equals 15 residues. CDR1 is MDHEN and CDR2 is SYDVKM in the germline V gene. CDR3 sequence (DNA): TGTGCCAGCATTCTAGCGGGAGGGCCAAAGAATGAGCAGTTCTTC. It encodes CASILAGGPKNEQFF.

The gene calls are TRBV6-5 and TRBJ1-1, with D possibly being TRBD1 (5 bases). The CDR3 has 14 amino acids. Germline V gives CDR1 MNHEY, CDR2 SVGAGI. The V gene lost 5 bases and the J gene lost 5 bases, with 15 bases spanning the gap. For the CDR3, the DNA is TGTGCCAGCAGTCCCCAAACCAGGGCGACTGAAGCTTTCTTT. As protein: CASSPQTRATEAFF.

The chain employs TRBV15 and TRBJ2-3; 8 nucleotides match TRBD2. The CDR3 is made up of 18 amino acids. Trimming removed 1 base from V and 6 bases from J; junction bases left unmatched: 15. CDR1 LNHNV and CDR2 YYDKDF come from the germline V gene (reference sequence). CDR3 nucleotide sequence: TGTGCCACCAGCAGAGGGACTAGCCGAACCTTACCTAAGGATACGCAGTATTTT. Its protein product is CATSRGTSRTLPKDTQYF.

In the case of this clone: At one boundary the junction diverges from the germline segment, which might be a read error. The chain carries TRBV7-7 and TRBJ2-5, with D maybe TRBD2 (6 bases). Germline-derived CDR1 and CDR2 are SSHAT and FNYEAQ (reference sequence). The CDR3 runs to 13 residues. The CDR3 DNA is TGTGCTAGCAGCTGGGGACTTCAAGGGACCCAGTACTTC. It codes for CASSWGLQGTQYF.

This clone was observed a few times. J is TRBJ2-1 and V is TRBV18; possible D gene TRBD2, 5 bases. Trimming shortened V by 3 bases and J by 7 bases, and 13 bases separated the two germline ends. Per the germline V gene, CDR1 is KGHSH and CDR2 is LQKENI. The CDR3 runs 14 residues. CDR3 region: CASSPTTRGNEQFF. The DNA of the CDR3 is TGTGCCAGCTCACCTACTACTAGAGGTAATGAGCAGTTCTTC.